These T cell receptor beta chains were read from a single sample in a study of Ad26.COV2.S vaccination and SARS-CoV-2 variants. Some clones are missing from TCRdb's copy, which holds only in-frame ones; the method was immunoSEQ multiplex PCR. The sample carries approximately 350,000 clones, approximately 83% recorded once. The sample consisted of peripheral blood, taken in a trial of Ad26.COV2.S vaccine versus placebo. The receptor source for this set is a person aged 18 to 59 who received the Ad26.COV2.S COVID-19 vaccine or a placebo. Both conserved end residues are part of each CDR3. The D gene is left open where the match is weak. Some rows mark clone size as missing; the rest say once, few, many or name a class of expanded clone.

len: 16; abundance: -; j_gene: TRBJ2-5; v_gene: TRBV27; d_gene: -; CDR3nt: TGTGCCAGCAGTTTAGGGGCGGGGTGGGGAACGGAGACCCAGTACTTC; CDR3aa: CASSLGAGWGTETQYF
len: 14; abundance: -; j_gene: TRBJ2-5; v_gene: TRBV5-1; d_gene: -; CDR3nt: TGCGCCAGCAGCTGGTCGGGCACTCAAGAGACCCAGTACTTC; CDR3aa: CASSWSGTQETQYF
len: 17; abundance: -; j_gene: TRBJ2-1; v_gene: TRBV7-9; d_gene: TRBD1; CDR3nt: TGTGCCAGCAGCCCCCGGATCCAAGGACAGGGCGCACATGAGCAGTTCTTC; CDR3aa: CASSPRIQGQGAHEQFF
len: 15; abundance: -; j_gene: TRBJ1-5; v_gene: TRBV19; d_gene: -; CDR3nt: TGTGCCAGTACCCCGACCGGGGGGGGGAATCAGCCCCAGCATTTT; CDR3aa: CASTPTGGGNQPQHF
len: 16; abundance: -; j_gene: TRBJ2-1; v_gene: TRBV2; d_gene: TRBD2; CDR3nt: TGTGCCAGCAGTCATAGCGGGAGGGCCCAAAGCGATGAGCAGTTCTTC; CDR3aa: CASSHSGRAQSDEQFF
len: 13; abundance: -; j_gene: TRBJ2-6; v_gene: TRBV29-1; d_gene: -; CDR3nt: TGCAGCGTTAGGGTGGCTGGGGCCAACGTCCTGACTTTC; CDR3aa: CSVRVAGANVLTF
len: 16; abundance: -; j_gene: TRBJ1-2; v_gene: TRBV6-1; d_gene: -; CDR3nt: TGTGCCAGCAGTGAATCCAGGGCCAGGGGTTACTATGGCTACACCTTC; CDR3aa: CASSESRARGYYGYTF
len: 14; abundance: -; j_gene: TRBJ2-3; v_gene: TRBV2; d_gene: -; CDR3nt: TGTGCCAGCACGGGGACTCGGAGCACAGATACGCAGTATTTT; CDR3aa: CASTGTRSTDTQYF
len: 13; abundance: -; j_gene: TRBJ1-2; v_gene: TRBV27; d_gene: -; CDR3nt: TGTGCCAGCAGTCCGAGGACAGCCGATGGCTACACCTTC; CDR3aa: CASSPRTADGYTF
len: 12; abundance: -; j_gene: TRBJ1-2; v_gene: TRBV5-6; d_gene: -; CDR3nt: TGTGCCAGCAGCTTTCAGGAAGGCGGCTACACCTTC; CDR3aa: CASSFQEGGYTF
len: 13; abundance: once; j_gene: TRBJ1-1; v_gene: TRBV5-1; d_gene: -; CDR3nt: TGCGCCAGCAGCTTGGCCTGGAACACTGAAGCTTTCTTT; CDR3aa: CASSLAWNTEAFF
len: 15; abundance: -; j_gene: TRBJ2-1; v_gene: TRBV6-2/TRBV6-3; d_gene: TRBD2; CDR3nt: TGTGCCAGCAGTACGGTTAGGACTAGCGGTCGGGAGCAGTTCTTC; CDR3aa: CASSTVRTSGREQFF
len: 14; abundance: -; j_gene: TRBJ1-2; v_gene: TRBV28; d_gene: -; CDR3nt: TGTGCCAGCAGTCCCCTGTTCGGGGCAGGAGGCTACACCTTC; CDR3aa: CASSPLFGAGGYTF
len: 16; abundance: -; j_gene: TRBJ2-1; v_gene: TRBV7-9; d_gene: -; CDR3nt: TGTGCCAGCAGCTCGCCACTCCAGAGCTCCTACAATGAGCAGTTCTTC; CDR3aa: CASSSPLQSSYNEQFF
len: 13; abundance: once; j_gene: TRBJ1-4; v_gene: TRBV4-1; d_gene: -; CDR3nt: TGCGCCAGCAGCCAAGAATCGAACAGAAAACTGTTTTTT; CDR3aa: CASSQESNRKLFF
len: 15; abundance: once; j_gene: TRBJ1-1; v_gene: TRBV5-1; d_gene: -; CDR3nt: TGCGCCAGCAGCTTGTTTTCGGGAATGAACACTGAAGCTTTCTTT; CDR3aa: CASSLFSGMNTEAFF
len: 12; abundance: -; j_gene: TRBJ1-5; v_gene: TRBV19; d_gene: -; CDR3nt: TGTGCCAGTTCAGATACCAATCAGCCCCAGCATTTT; CDR3aa: CASSDTNQPQHF
len: 16; abundance: -; j_gene: TRBJ2-3; v_gene: TRBV6-2/TRBV6-3; d_gene: TRBD2; CDR3nt: TGTGCCAGCAGCCCGGGACTAGGACTTGGCACAGATACGCAGTATTTT; CDR3aa: CASSPGLGLGTDTQYF
len: 15; abundance: once; j_gene: TRBJ2-7; v_gene: TRBV7-2; d_gene: TRBD2; CDR3nt: TGTGCCAGCAGCTTAGAACTAGCGGGCGCCTACGAGCAGTACTTC; CDR3aa: CASSLELAGAYEQYF
len: 14; abundance: -; j_gene: TRBJ2-5; v_gene: TRBV6-5; d_gene: -; CDR3nt: TGTGCCAGCAGTTACGAACAGGGTGGGGAGACCCAGTACTTC; CDR3aa: CASSYEQGGETQYF
len: 16; abundance: few; j_gene: TRBJ2-5; v_gene: TRBV7-7; d_gene: TRBD1; CDR3nt: TGTGCCAGCAGCTTAGGCCCCAACCCGACAGGGGAGACCCAGTACTTC; CDR3aa: CASSLGPNPTGETQYF
len: 15; abundance: -; j_gene: TRBJ2-5; v_gene: TRBV2; d_gene: -; CDR3nt: TGTGCCAGCATTTGGAGGGGGGTCTCGGGAGAGACCCAGTACTTC; CDR3aa: CASIWRGVSGETQYF
len: 16; abundance: -; j_gene: TRBJ2-1; v_gene: TRBV3-1/TRBV3-2; d_gene: TRBD2; CDR3nt: TGTGCCAGCAGCCACTCACAGCGGGAGCACGACGCTGAGCAGTTCTTC; CDR3aa: CASSHSQREHDAEQFF
len: 16; abundance: once; j_gene: TRBJ2-3; v_gene: TRBV9; d_gene: TRBD2; CDR3nt: TGTGCCAGCAGCGTAGTCAGTACTAGCGGGGCAGATACGCAGTATTTT; CDR3aa: CASSVVSTSGADTQYF
len: 14; abundance: -; j_gene: TRBJ1-2; v_gene: TRBV24-1; d_gene: -; CDR3nt: TGTGCCACCAGTGACCCCTCTCGCCACTATGGCTACACCTTC; CDR3aa: CATSDPSRHYGYTF
len: 12; abundance: -; j_gene: TRBJ2-1; v_gene: TRBV29-1; d_gene: TRBD2; CDR3nt: TGCAGCGTTAAGACTAGCAGTACCGAGCAGTTCTTC; CDR3aa: CSVKTSSTEQFF
len: 15; abundance: -; j_gene: TRBJ2-3; v_gene: TRBV19; d_gene: -; CDR3nt: TGTGCCAGTAGTCAACGGGGGGCTGGCACAGATACGCAGTATTTT; CDR3aa: CASSQRGAGTDTQYF